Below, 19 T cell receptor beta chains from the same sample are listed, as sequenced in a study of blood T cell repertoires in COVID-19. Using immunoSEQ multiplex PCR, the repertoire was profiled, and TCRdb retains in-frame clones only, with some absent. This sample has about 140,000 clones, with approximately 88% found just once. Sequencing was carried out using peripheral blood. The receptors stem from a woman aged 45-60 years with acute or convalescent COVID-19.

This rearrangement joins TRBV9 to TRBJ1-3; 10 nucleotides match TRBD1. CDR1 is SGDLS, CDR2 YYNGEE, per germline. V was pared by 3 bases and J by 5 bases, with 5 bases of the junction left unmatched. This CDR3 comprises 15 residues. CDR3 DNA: TGTGCCAGCAGCGCCTCGACAGGGGGCAGAAACACCATATATTTT. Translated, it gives CASSASTGGRNTIYF.

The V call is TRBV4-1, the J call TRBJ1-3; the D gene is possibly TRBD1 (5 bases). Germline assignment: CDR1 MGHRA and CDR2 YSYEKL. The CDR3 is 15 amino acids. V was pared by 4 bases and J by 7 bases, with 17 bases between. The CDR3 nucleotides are TGCGCCAGCAGCCGCATCCAGGGATTGGGGAACACCATATATTTT. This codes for CASSRIQGLGNTIYF.

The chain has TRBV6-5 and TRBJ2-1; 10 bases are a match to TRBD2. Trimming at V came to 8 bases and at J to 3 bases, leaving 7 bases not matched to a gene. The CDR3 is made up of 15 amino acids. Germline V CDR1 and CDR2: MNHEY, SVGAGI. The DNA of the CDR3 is TGTGCCAGCGGAGAGCGGGAGGGCCTCTACAATGAGCAGTTCTTC. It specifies CASGEREGLYNEQFF.

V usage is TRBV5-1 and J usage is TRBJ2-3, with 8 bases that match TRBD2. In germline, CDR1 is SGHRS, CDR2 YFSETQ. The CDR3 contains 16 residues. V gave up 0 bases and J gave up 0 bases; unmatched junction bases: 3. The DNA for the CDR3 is TGCGCCAGCAGCTTGGCTCCTAGCGGGAGCACAGATACGCAGTATTTT. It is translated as CASSLAPSGSTDTQYF.

CDR3 sequence: CASSLWTDSTDTQYF. DNA for the CDR3: TGTGCCAGCAGCCTTTGGACAGATAGCACAGATACGCAGTATTTT. The genes are TRBV3-1 (or the pseudogene TRBV3-2) and TRBJ2-3; tentatively, D is TRBD1 (6 bases). Germline V CDR1 and CDR2: LGHDT, YNNKEL (reference sequence). This CDR3 has 15 amino acids. Trimming left V 4 bases short and J 0 bases short, with 11 bases between.

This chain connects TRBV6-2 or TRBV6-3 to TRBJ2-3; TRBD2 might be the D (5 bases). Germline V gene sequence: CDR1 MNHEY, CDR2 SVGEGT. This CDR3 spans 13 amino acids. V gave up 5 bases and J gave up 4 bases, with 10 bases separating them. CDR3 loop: CASSQLAADTQYF. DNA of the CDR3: TGTGCCAGCAGTCAGCTAGCTGCAGATACGCAGTATTTT.

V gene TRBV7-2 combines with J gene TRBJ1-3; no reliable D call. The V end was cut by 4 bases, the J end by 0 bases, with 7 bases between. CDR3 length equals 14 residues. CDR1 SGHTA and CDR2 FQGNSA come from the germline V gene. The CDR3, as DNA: TGTGCCAGCAGCTCGACATTCTCTGGAAACACCATATATTTT. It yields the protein CASSSTFSGNTIYF.

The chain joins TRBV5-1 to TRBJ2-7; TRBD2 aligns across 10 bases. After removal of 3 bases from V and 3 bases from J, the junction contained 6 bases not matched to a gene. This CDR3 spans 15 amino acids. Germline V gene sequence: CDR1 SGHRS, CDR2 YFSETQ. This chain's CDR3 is CASSSGLARGYEQYF. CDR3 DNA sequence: TGCGCCAGCAGCTCGGGACTAGCGAGAGGCTACGAGCAGTACTTC.

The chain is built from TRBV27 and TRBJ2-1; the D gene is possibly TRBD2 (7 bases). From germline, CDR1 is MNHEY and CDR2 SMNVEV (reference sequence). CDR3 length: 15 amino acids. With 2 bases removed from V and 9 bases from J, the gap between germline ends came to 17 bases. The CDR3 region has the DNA TGTGCCAGCAGTTTAAGCACGGGGGGCCGTGGTGAGCAGTTCTTC. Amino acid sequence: CASSLSTGGRGEQFF.

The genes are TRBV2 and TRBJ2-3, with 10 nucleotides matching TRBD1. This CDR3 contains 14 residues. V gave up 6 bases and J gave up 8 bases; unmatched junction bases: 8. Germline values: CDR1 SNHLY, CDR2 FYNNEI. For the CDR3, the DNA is TGTGCCAGCAGAGGGACAGGGGAGGGGGTTACGCAGTATTTT. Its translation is CASRGTGEGVTQYF.

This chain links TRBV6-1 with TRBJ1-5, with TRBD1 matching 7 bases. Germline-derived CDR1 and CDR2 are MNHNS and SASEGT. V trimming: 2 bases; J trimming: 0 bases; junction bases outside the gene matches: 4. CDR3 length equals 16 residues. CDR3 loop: CASSELQGISNQPQHF. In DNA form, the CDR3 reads TGTGCCAGCAGTGAATTACAGGGGATTAGCAATCAGCCCCAGCATTTT.

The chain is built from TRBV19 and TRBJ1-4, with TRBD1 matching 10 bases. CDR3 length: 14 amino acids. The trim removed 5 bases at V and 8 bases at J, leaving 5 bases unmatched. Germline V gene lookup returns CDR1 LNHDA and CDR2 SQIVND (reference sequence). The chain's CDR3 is CASSGGQGNEKLFF. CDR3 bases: TGTGCCAGTAGTGGGGGACAGGGGAACGAAAAACTGTTTTTT.

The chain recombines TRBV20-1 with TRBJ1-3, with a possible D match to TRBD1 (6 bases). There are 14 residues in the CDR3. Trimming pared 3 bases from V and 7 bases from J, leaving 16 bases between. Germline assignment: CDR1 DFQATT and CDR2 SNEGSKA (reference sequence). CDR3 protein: CSASNSQRGNTIYF. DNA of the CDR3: TGCAGTGCTAGTAACAGCCAAAGGGGGAACACCATATATTTT.

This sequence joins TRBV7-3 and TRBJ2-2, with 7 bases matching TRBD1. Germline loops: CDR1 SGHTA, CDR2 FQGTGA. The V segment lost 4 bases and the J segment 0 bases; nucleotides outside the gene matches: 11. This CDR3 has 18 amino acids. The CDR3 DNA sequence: TGTGCCAGCAGCTCCCACCCCAGGGGGTACGCGAACACCGGGGAGCTGTTTTTT. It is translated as CASSSHPRGYANTGELFF. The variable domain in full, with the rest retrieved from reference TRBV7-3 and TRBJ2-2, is GAGVSQTPSNKVTEKGKYVELRCDPISGHTALYWYRQSLGQGPEFLIYFQGTGAADDSGLPNDRFFAVRPEGSVSTLKIQRTERGDSAVYLCASSSHPRGYANTGELFFGEGSRLTVL.

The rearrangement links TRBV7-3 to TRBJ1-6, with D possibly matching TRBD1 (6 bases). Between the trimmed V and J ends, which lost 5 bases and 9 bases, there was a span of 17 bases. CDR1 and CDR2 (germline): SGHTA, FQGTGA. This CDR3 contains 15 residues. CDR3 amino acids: CASSTGTGLRSPLHF. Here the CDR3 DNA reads TGTGCCAGCAGCACAGGGACCGGTCTGCGTTCACCCCTCCACTTT.

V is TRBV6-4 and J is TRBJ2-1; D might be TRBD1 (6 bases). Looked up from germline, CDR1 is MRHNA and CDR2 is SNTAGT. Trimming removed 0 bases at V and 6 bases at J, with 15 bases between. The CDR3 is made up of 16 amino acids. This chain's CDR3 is CASSDSGGLPGNEQFF. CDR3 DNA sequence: TGTGCCAGCAGTGACTCAGGGGGTCTGCCCGGCAATGAGCAGTTCTTC.

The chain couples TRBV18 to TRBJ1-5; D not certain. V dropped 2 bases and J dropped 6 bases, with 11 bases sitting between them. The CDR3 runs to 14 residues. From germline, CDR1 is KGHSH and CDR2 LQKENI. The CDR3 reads CASSPVQVGQPQHF. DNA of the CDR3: TGTGCCAGCTCACCAGTCCAGGTGGGTCAGCCCCAGCATTTT.

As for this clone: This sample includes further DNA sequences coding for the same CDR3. CDR3 region: CASSVYGTGYGYTF. The CDR3 DNA reads as TGTGCCAGCAGCGTATACGGGACTGGATATGGCTACACCTTC. The rearrangement links TRBV9 to TRBJ1-2; the D gene is possibly TRBD1 (5 bases). The CDR3 contains 14 residues. V was shortened by 1 base and J by 5 bases, with 12 bases between the two germline ends. Germline CDR1 is SGDLS and CDR2 is YYNGEE.

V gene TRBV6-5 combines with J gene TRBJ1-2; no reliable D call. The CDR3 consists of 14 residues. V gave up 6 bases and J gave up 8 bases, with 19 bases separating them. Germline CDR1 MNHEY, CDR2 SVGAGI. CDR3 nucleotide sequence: TGTGCCAGCAGCCCACCCCGGGAGCTAGGAGGCTACACCTTC. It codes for CASSPPRELGGYTF.